This is a list of T cell receptor beta chains from one sample in a study of T cell changes during pregnancy in multiple sclerosis. The method was immunoSEQ multiplex PCR; TCRdb's version includes in-frame clones alone and lacks a portion of them. The repertoire holds about 48,000 clones, with around 94% as singletons. The material sequenced was CD4+ T cells from peripheral blood mononuclear cells, taken in the first trimester of pregnancy. Receptors were obtained from a female donor with multiple sclerosis, enrolled in a pregnancy study. CDR3s include the opening cysteine and the closing phenylalanine or tryptophan. D genes are given only for firm matches. Clone size is stated in some rows and not others, as once, few, many or a class when expanded.

abundance: once
v_gene: TRBV9
j_gene: TRBJ1-2
d_gene: TRBD1
CDR3aa: CASSGTGAQYGYTF
CDR3nt: TGTGCCAGCAGCGGGACAGGGGCGCAGTATGGCTACACCTTC

abundance: NA
v_gene: TRBV21-1
j_gene: TRBJ2-3
d_gene: NA
CDR3aa: CASSKSSGGPTDTQYF
CDR3nt: TGTGCCAGCAGCAAATCTAGCGGGGGACCCACAGATACGCAGTATTTT

abundance: NA
v_gene: TRBV5-1
j_gene: TRBJ2-7
d_gene: TRBD1
CDR3aa: CARGQDIAEQYF
CDR3nt: TGCGCCAGGGGACAGGACATTGCCGAGCAGTACTTC

abundance: NA
v_gene: TRBV5-1
j_gene: TRBJ2-7
d_gene: NA
CDR3aa: CASSSPQGSYEQYF
CDR3nt: TGCGCCAGCAGCTCCCCCCAAGGGAGCTACGAGCAGTACTTC

abundance: NA
v_gene: TRBV9
j_gene: TRBJ2-5
d_gene: TRBD2
CDR3aa: CASSAASGGAVRAETQYF
CDR3nt: TGTGCCAGCAGCGCCGCTAGCGGGGGGGCCGTCCGAGCAGAGACCCAGTACTTC

abundance: NA
v_gene: TRBV5-1
j_gene: TRBJ1-1
d_gene: NA
CDR3aa: CASSFKTRTIRSSTEAFF
CDR3nt: TGCGCCAGCAGCTTTAAGACTAGGACAATCCGGTCGTCCACTGAAGCTTTCTTT

abundance: once
v_gene: TRBV4-1
j_gene: TRBJ2-3
d_gene: NA
CDR3aa: CASSFLGGRTDTQYF
CDR3nt: TGCGCCAGCAGCTTTCTCGGGGGGCGCACAGATACGCAGTATTTT

abundance: once
v_gene: TRBV18
j_gene: TRBJ2-7
d_gene: TRBD2
CDR3aa: CASSPPGLAGRYEQYF
CDR3nt: TGTGCCAGCTCACCCCCCGGACTAGCGGGGCGCTACGAGCAGTACTTC

abundance: NA
v_gene: TRBV25-1
j_gene: TRBJ1-1
d_gene: NA
CDR3aa: CASSELEGGGTEAFF
CDR3nt: TGTGCCAGCAGTGAATTAGAGGGCGGAGGCACTGAAGCTTTCTTT

abundance: NA
v_gene: TRBV5-1
j_gene: TRBJ1-1
d_gene: NA
CDR3aa: CASSLGAGVSEAFF
CDR3nt: TGCGCCAGCAGCTTGGGTGCAGGGGTGTCTGAAGCTTTCTTT

abundance: NA
v_gene: TRBV5-1
j_gene: TRBJ2-7
d_gene: TRBD2
CDR3aa: CASSMGLAGGPSVHEQYF
CDR3nt: TGCGCCAGCAGCATGGGACTAGCGGGGGGGCCAAGTGTCCACGAGCAGTACTTC

abundance: NA
v_gene: TRBV10-2
j_gene: TRBJ2-1
d_gene: NA
CDR3aa: CASTRSDNEQFF
CDR3nt: TGCGCCAGCACTCGGAGTGACAATGAGCAGTTCTTC

abundance: NA
v_gene: TRBV2
j_gene: TRBJ2-1
d_gene: TRBD2
CDR3aa: CASSVGGGGWDEQFF
CDR3nt: TGTGCCAGCAGTGTGGGTGGCGGGGGGTGGGATGAGCAGTTCTTC

abundance: NA
v_gene: TRBV19
j_gene: TRBJ1-5
d_gene: TRBD1
CDR3aa: CASSPRDRVGFWAQHF
CDR3nt: TGTGCCAGTAGTCCGCGGGACAGGGTAGGGTTTTGGGCCCAGCATTTT

abundance: NA
v_gene: TRBV6-1
j_gene: TRBJ1-2
d_gene: NA
CDR3aa: CASSEVGGRNNYGYTF
CDR3nt: TGTGCCAGCAGTGAAGTCGGGGGACGGAATAACTATGGCTACACCTTC

abundance: NA
v_gene: TRBV7-8
j_gene: TRBJ1-2
d_gene: TRBD1
CDR3aa: CASSLGRTGGYGYTF
CDR3nt: TGTGCCAGCAGCTTAGGTAGGACAGGAGGCTATGGCTACACCTTC

abundance: once
v_gene: TRBV9
j_gene: TRBJ2-7
d_gene: NA
CDR3aa: CASSVGVGLYEQYF
CDR3nt: TGTGCCAGCAGCGTAGGGGTGGGACTCTACGAGCAGTACTTC

abundance: NA
v_gene: TRBV5-1
j_gene: TRBJ2-5
d_gene: NA
CDR3aa: CASQGSSEETQYF
CDR3nt: TGCGCCAGCCAGGGGTCCTCAGAAGAGACCCAGTACTTC

abundance: NA
v_gene: TRBV5-1
j_gene: TRBJ2-1
d_gene: TRBD1
CDR3aa: CASSRGQGTYNEQFF
CDR3nt: TGCGCCAGCAGCCGCGGACAGGGGACCTACAATGAGCAGTTCTTC

abundance: NA
v_gene: TRBV15
j_gene: TRBJ1-2
d_gene: TRBD1
CDR3aa: CATSPGGPANYGYTF
CDR3nt: TGTGCCACCAGCCCAGGGGGTCCAGCTAACTATGGCTACACCTTC

abundance: NA
v_gene: TRBV5-1
j_gene: TRBJ2-1
d_gene: TRBD2
CDR3aa: CASSPRTSGYNEQFF
CDR3nt: TGCGCCAGCAGCCCTAGGACTAGCGGCTACAATGAGCAGTTCTTC

abundance: NA
v_gene: TRBV11-2
j_gene: TRBJ2-4
d_gene: NA
CDR3aa: CASSLGGALFGLNIQYF
CDR3nt: TGTGCCAGCAGCTTAGGCGGGGCGTTGTTCGGGCTAAACATTCAGTACTTC

abundance: NA
v_gene: TRBV5-6
j_gene: TRBJ2-3
d_gene: NA
CDR3aa: CASSPLSDTQYF
CDR3nt: TGTGCCAGCAGCCCTTTGTCGGATACGCAGTATTTT

abundance: NA
v_gene: TRBV11-2
j_gene: TRBJ2-7
d_gene: NA
CDR3aa: CASSPAGLNYEQYF
CDR3nt: TGTGCCAGCAGCCCCGCCGGACTAAACTACGAGCAGTACTTC

abundance: once
v_gene: TRBV11-2
j_gene: TRBJ2-1
d_gene: TRBD1
CDR3aa: CASSPGQGAFDEQFF
CDR3nt: TGTGCCAGCAGCCCGGGACAGGGGGCGTTTGATGAGCAGTTCTTC

abundance: NA
v_gene: TRBV19
j_gene: TRBJ2-1
d_gene: NA
CDR3aa: CASMEGGFNEQFF
CDR3nt: TGTGCCAGTATGGAGGGGGGGTTCAATGAGCAGTTCTTC

abundance: NA
v_gene: TRBV9
j_gene: TRBJ1-3
d_gene: TRBD1
CDR3aa: CASSVAGGPGGNTIYF
CDR3nt: TGTGCCAGCAGCGTAGCAGGGGGGCCGGGGGGAAACACCATATATTTT

abundance: NA
v_gene: TRBV4-2
j_gene: TRBJ2-7
d_gene: TRBD2
CDR3aa: CASRLTSGATGEQYF
CDR3nt: TGTGCCAGCAGACTTACTAGCGGCGCTACGGGGGAGCAGTACTTC

abundance: NA
v_gene: TRBV7-9
j_gene: TRBJ2-3
d_gene: NA
CDR3aa: CASSLRETATDTQYF
CDR3nt: TGTGCCAGCAGCTTAAGGGAGACTGCCACAGATACGCAGTATTTT

abundance: NA
v_gene: TRBV30
j_gene: TRBJ1-5
d_gene: TRBD1
CDR3aa: CAWSDNRGQPQHF
CDR3nt: TGTGCCTGGAGTGACAACAGGGGTCAGCCCCAGCATTTT

abundance: once
v_gene: TRBV5-1
j_gene: TRBJ2-7
d_gene: NA
CDR3aa: CASSLAVGGSYEQYF
CDR3nt: TGCGCCAGCAGCTTGGCTGTAGGGGGATCCTACGAGCAGTACTTC

abundance: NA
v_gene: TRBV2
j_gene: TRBJ1-5
d_gene: TRBD1
CDR3aa: CASRWETGSSNQPQHF
CDR3nt: TGTGCCAGCAGATGGGAGACAGGGTCGAGCAATCAGCCCCAGCATTTT

abundance: NA
v_gene: TRBV30
j_gene: TRBJ2-7
d_gene: NA
CDR3aa: CAWSSQAYEQYF
CDR3nt: TGTGCCTGGAGTTCTCAGGCGTACGAGCAGTACTTC

abundance: NA
v_gene: TRBV5-5
j_gene: TRBJ1-2
d_gene: NA
CDR3aa: CASSLGAGGYGYTF
CDR3nt: TGTGCCAGCAGCTTGGGTGCCGGGGGCTATGGCTACACCTTC

abundance: NA
v_gene: TRBV6-6
j_gene: TRBJ2-1
d_gene: TRBD1
CDR3aa: CASGFGTGDNEQFF
CDR3nt: TGTGCCAGCGGATTCGGGACAGGGGACAATGAGCAGTTCTTC

abundance: once
v_gene: TRBV6-6
j_gene: TRBJ2-2
d_gene: TRBD2
CDR3aa: CASGGEKYTGELFF
CDR3nt: TGTGCCAGCGGGGGGGAGAAATACACCGGGGAGCTGTTTTTT

abundance: NA
v_gene: TRBV7-2
j_gene: TRBJ2-3
d_gene: NA
CDR3aa: CASSSQGTYTDTQYF
CDR3nt: TGTGCCAGCAGCTCCCAGGGGACCTACACAGATACGCAGTATTTT

abundance: NA
v_gene: TRBV13
j_gene: TRBJ1-1
d_gene: NA
CDR3aa: CASSRFQATNTEAFF
CDR3nt: TGTGCCAGCAGCCGATTTCAGGCGACGAACACTGAAGCTTTCTTT

abundance: NA
v_gene: TRBV7-9
j_gene: TRBJ1-1
d_gene: NA
CDR3aa: CASTTGNTEAFF
CDR3nt: TGTGCCAGCACTACAGGGAACACTGAAGCTTTCTTT

abundance: NA
v_gene: TRBV6-6
j_gene: TRBJ2-3
d_gene: TRBD1
CDR3aa: CASSYSLGQGSDTQYF
CDR3nt: TGTGCCAGCAGTTACTCGTTAGGACAGGGGAGCGATACGCAGTATTTT

abundance: few
v_gene: TRBV5-1
j_gene: TRBJ1-1
d_gene: NA
CDR3aa: CASTTQGGNTEAFF
CDR3nt: TGCGCCAGCACCACCCAGGGAGGGAACACTGAAGCTTTCTTT

abundance: once
v_gene: TRBV6-5
j_gene: TRBJ1-1
d_gene: NA
CDR3aa: CASSYSRGLEYKAFF
CDR3nt: TGTGCCAGCAGTTACTCGAGAGGGCTCGAGTACAAAGCTTTCTTT

abundance: NA
v_gene: TRBV10-1
j_gene: TRBJ2-3
d_gene: NA
CDR3aa: CASSVGRRGGRTDTQYF
CDR3nt: TGCGCCAGCAGTGTTGGGAGAAGAGGGGGACGCACAGATACGCAGTATTTT

abundance: NA
v_gene: TRBV19
j_gene: TRBJ2-3
d_gene: NA
CDR3aa: CASSIDGIGTQYF
CDR3nt: TGTGCCAGTAGTATAGATGGTATCGGTACGCAGTATTTT

abundance: NA
v_gene: TRBV6-5
j_gene: TRBJ1-2
d_gene: TRBD1
CDR3aa: CASRGQGGGYTF
CDR3nt: TGTGCCAGCAGGGGACAGGGAGGTGGCTACACCTTC

abundance: NA
v_gene: TRBV27
j_gene: TRBJ1-6
d_gene: NA
CDR3aa: CASSFLTDKTLHF
CDR3nt: TGTGCCAGCAGTTTTCTTACGGACAAGACCCTCCACTTT

abundance: NA
v_gene: TRBV28
j_gene: TRBJ1-2
d_gene: NA
CDR3aa: CASSLRGGASYGYTF
CDR3nt: TGTGCCAGCAGTTTACGGGGGGGGGCAAGCTATGGCTACACCTTC

abundance: few
v_gene: TRBV5-4
j_gene: TRBJ2-3
d_gene: TRBD2
CDR3aa: CASSLEGLAGGFSTDTQYF
CDR3nt: TGTGCCAGCAGCTTGGAGGGACTAGCGGGGGGGTTTAGCACAGATACGCAGTATTTT

abundance: NA
v_gene: TRBV25-1
j_gene: TRBJ1-1
d_gene: NA
CDR3aa: CASTLHLEAFF
CDR3nt: TGTGCCAGCACGTTACACCTTGAAGCTTTCTTT

abundance: NA
v_gene: TRBV7-9
j_gene: TRBJ2-7
d_gene: NA
CDR3aa: CASRLDSYEQYF
CDR3nt: TGTGCCAGCAGGTTGGACAGTTACGAGCAGTACTTC

abundance: NA
v_gene: TRBV7-9
j_gene: TRBJ1-4
d_gene: TRBD1
CDR3aa: CASSRTGAGEKLFF
CDR3nt: TGTGCCAGCAGCCGTACAGGGGCGGGGGAAAAACTGTTTTTT

abundance: few
v_gene: TRBV5-6
j_gene: TRBJ1-2
d_gene: NA
CDR3aa: CASSGKQRLGGGYTF
CDR3nt: TGTGCCAGCAGCGGCAAACAGCGGTTAGGGGGAGGCTACACCTTC

abundance: NA
v_gene: TRBV6-5
j_gene: TRBJ1-4
d_gene: NA
CDR3aa: CASSYSRPTNNEKLFF
CDR3nt: TGTGCCAGCAGTTACTCGAGGCCTACTAATAATGAAAAACTGTTTTTT

abundance: NA
v_gene: TRBV5-8
j_gene: TRBJ2-1
d_gene: TRBD1
CDR3aa: CASSLQGLSYNEQFF
CDR3nt: TGTGCCAGCAGCTTACAGGGGCTAAGTTACAATGAGCAGTTCTTC

abundance: NA
v_gene: TRBV5-1
j_gene: TRBJ2-1
d_gene: TRBD2
CDR3aa: CASSSISGGASYNEQFF
CDR3nt: TGCGCCAGCAGTTCCATAAGCGGGGGGGCCTCCTACAATGAGCAGTTCTTC

abundance: NA
v_gene: TRBV4-2
j_gene: TRBJ1-3
d_gene: NA
CDR3aa: CASSQASGTQVIPSGNTIYF
CDR3nt: TGTGCCAGCAGCCAAGCTTCCGGCACGCAGGTTATTCCCTCTGGAAACACCATATATTTT

abundance: once
v_gene: TRBV15
j_gene: TRBJ1-2
d_gene: NA
CDR3aa: CATSRVRVGGYTF
CDR3nt: TGTGCCACCAGCAGAGTCAGGGTGGGTGGCTACACCTTC

abundance: NA
v_gene: TRBV5-1
j_gene: TRBJ1-3
d_gene: NA
CDR3aa: CASSHGPDSGNTIYF
CDR3nt: TGCGCCAGCAGCCATGGGCCCGACTCTGGAAACACCATATATTTT

abundance: NA
v_gene: TRBV19
j_gene: TRBJ2-1
d_gene: NA
CDR3aa: CASKGVSYNEQFF
CDR3nt: TGTGCCAGTAAAGGGGTCTCCTACAATGAGCAGTTCTTC

abundance: NA
v_gene: TRBV7-9
j_gene: TRBJ1-1
d_gene: NA
CDR3aa: CASGNLRRGGSEAFF
CDR3nt: TGTGCCAGCGGAAATCTCCGGAGGGGGGGTTCTGAAGCTTTCTTT